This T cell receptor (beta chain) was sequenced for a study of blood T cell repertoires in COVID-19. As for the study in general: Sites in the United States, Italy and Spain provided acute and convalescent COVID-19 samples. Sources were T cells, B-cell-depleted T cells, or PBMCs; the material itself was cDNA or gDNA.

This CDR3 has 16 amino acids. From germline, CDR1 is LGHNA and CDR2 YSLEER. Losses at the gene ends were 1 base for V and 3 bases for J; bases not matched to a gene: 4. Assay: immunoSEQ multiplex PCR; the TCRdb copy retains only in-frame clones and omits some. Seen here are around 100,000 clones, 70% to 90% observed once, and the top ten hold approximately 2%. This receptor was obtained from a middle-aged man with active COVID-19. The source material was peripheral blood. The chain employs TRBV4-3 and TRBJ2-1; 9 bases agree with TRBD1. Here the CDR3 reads CASSQVGTGLYNEQFF. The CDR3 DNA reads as TGCGCCAGCAGCCAAGTCGGGACAGGGCTCTACAATGAGCAGTTCTTC.